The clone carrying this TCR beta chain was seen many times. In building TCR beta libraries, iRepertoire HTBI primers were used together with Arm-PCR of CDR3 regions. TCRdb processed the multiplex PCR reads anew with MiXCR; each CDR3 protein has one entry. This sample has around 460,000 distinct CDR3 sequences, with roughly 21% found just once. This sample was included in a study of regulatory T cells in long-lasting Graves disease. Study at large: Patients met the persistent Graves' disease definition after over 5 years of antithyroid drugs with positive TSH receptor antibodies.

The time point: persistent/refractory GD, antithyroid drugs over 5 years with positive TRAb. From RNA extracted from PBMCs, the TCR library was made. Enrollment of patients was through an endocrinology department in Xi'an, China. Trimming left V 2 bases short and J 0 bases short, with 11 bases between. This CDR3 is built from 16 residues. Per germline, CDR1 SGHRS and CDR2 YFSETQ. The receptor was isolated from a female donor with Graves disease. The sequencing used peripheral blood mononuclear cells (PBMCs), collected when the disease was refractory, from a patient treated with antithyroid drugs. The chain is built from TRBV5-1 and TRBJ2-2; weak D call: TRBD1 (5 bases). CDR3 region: CASSFSRQTNTGELFF. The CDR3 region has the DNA TGCGCCAGCAGCTTCTCACGACAGACGAACACCGGGGAGCTGTTTTTT.